This TCR beta chain was found in a study of high-grade serous ovarian cancer treatment subgroups. Sequenced by immunoSEQ multiplex PCR; TCRdb stores in-frame clones only, minus some. The sample comprises about 9,000 clones, around 76% of which are singletons, and around 6.6% rests with the top ten. Tumor tissue was taken before any definitive surgery or chemotherapy was given. Germline lookup yields CDR1 MGHRA and CDR2 YSYEKL. V shed 0 bases and J shed 4 bases, with 9 bases lying between them. CDR3 length: 15 amino acids. The chain employs TRBV4-1 and TRBJ1-4, with D possibly matching TRBD1 (5 bases). Material for sequencing was tumor tissue. The clonotype originates from a human donor with high-grade serous ovarian cancer. The CDR3 sequence: CASSQEGQGNEKLFF. CDR3 DNA: TGCGCCAGCAGCCAAGAAGGGCAGGGTAATGAAAAACTGTTTTTT.